Listed below are T cell receptor beta chains from one sample, sequenced in a study. TCRdb used MiXCR to reprocess the RT-PCR reads, holding one entry per CDR3 protein. The table records hundreds of thousands of distinct CDR3 sequences, 12% to 15% of them present only once. Sequenced material: memory CD4+ T cells from blood. These receptors originate from a female donor in good health, serving as a healthy control. Both conserved end residues are part of each CDR3. D genes are given only for firm matches. Expanded clones get a size class; other rows say once, few or many, or leave the size out.

d_call: TRBD1
j_call: TRBJ2-1
clone_size: many
v_call: TRBV5-1
cdr3_aa: CASSFDRVLRNEQFF
cdr3_nt: TGCGCCAGCAGCTTCGACAGGGTTCTCCGGAATGAGCAGTTCTTC

d_call: .
j_call: TRBJ1-5
clone_size: .
v_call: TRBV12-3/TRBV12-4
cdr3_aa: CASSRDYGEGQPQHF
cdr3_nt: TGTGCCAGCAGTAGGGATTATGGGGAGGGACAGCCCCAGCATTTT

d_call: .
j_call: TRBJ2-7
clone_size: .
v_call: TRBV12-1
cdr3_aa: CASSPWEQYF
cdr3_nt: TGTGCCAGCAGCCCCTGGGAGCAGTACTTC

d_call: TRBD2
j_call: TRBJ2-7
clone_size: many
v_call: TRBV20-1
cdr3_aa: CSASPRTSGSYEQYF
cdr3_nt: TGCAGTGCTAGTCCACGGACTAGCGGCTCCTACGAGCAGTACTTC

d_call: TRBD2
j_call: TRBJ2-4
clone_size: few
v_call: TRBV7-3
cdr3_aa: CASSPTGGNIQYF
cdr3_nt: TGTGCCAGCAGCCCCACCGGGGGGAACATTCAGTACTTC

d_call: TRBD1
j_call: TRBJ1-3
clone_size: many
v_call: TRBV6-5
cdr3_aa: CASSRVPGQGNTIYF
cdr3_nt: TGTGCCAGCAGTCGGGTTCCGGGACAGGGAAACACCATATATTTT

d_call: .
j_call: TRBJ1-1
clone_size: few
v_call: TRBV10-3
cdr3_aa: CAIRESASNTEAFF
cdr3_nt: TGTGCCATCAGGGAGAGCGCCTCGAACACTGAAGCTTTCTTT

d_call: TRBD2
j_call: TRBJ2-3
clone_size: .
v_call: TRBV7-3
cdr3_aa: CASSLIGGATDTQYF
cdr3_nt: TGTGCCAGCAGCTTAATCGGGGGGGCCACAGATACGCAGTATTTT

d_call: .
j_call: TRBJ1-5
clone_size: few
v_call: TRBV12-3/TRBV12-4
cdr3_aa: CASSLRGGHQPQHF
cdr3_nt: TGTGCCAGCAGTTTGAGGGGGGGGCATCAGCCCCAGCATTTT

d_call: TRBD1
j_call: TRBJ2-7
clone_size: .
v_call: TRBV7-8
cdr3_aa: CASSKASGTGGYEQYF
cdr3_nt: TGTGCCAGCAGCAAAGCTTCCGGGACAGGAGGTTACGAGCAGTACTTC

d_call: .
j_call: TRBJ1-1
clone_size: few
v_call: TRBV12-3/TRBV12-4
cdr3_aa: CASSVNQGGAFF
cdr3_nt: TGTGCCAGCAGTGTTAACCAGGGAGGGGCTTTCTTT